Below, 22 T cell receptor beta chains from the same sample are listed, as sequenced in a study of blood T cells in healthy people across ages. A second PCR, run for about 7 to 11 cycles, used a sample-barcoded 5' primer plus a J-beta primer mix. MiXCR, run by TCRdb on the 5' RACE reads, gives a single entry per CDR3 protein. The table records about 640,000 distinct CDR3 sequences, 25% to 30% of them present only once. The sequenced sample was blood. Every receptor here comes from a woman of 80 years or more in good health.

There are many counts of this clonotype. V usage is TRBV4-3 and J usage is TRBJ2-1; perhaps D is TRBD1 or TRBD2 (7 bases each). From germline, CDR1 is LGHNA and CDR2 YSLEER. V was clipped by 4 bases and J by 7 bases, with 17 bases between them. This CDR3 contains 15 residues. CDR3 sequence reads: CASSRYGEGANEQFF. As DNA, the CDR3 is TGCGCCAGCAGCCGATACGGGGAGGGGGCGAATGAGCAGTTCTTC.

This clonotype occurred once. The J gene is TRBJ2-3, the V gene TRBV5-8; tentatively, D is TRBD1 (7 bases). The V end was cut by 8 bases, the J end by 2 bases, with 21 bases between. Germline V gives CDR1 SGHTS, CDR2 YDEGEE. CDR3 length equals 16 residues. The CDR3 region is CASSPRGRGDTDTQYF. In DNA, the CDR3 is TGTGCCAGTAGCCCCCGGGGCAGGGGGGACACAGATACGCAGTATTTT.

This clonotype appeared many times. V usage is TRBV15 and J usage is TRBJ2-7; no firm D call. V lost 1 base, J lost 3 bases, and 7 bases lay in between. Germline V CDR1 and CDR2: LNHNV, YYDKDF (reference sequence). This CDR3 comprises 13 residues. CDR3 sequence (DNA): TGTGCCACCAGCAGAGGAGCAGACTACGAGCAGTACTTC. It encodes CATSRGADYEQYF. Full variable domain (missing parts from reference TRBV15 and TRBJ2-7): DAMVIQNPRYQVTQFGKPVTLSCSQTLNHNVMYWYQQKSSQAPKLLFHYYDKDFNNEADTPDNFQSRRPNTSFCFLDIRSPGLGDTAMYLCATSRGADYEQYFGPGTRLTVT.

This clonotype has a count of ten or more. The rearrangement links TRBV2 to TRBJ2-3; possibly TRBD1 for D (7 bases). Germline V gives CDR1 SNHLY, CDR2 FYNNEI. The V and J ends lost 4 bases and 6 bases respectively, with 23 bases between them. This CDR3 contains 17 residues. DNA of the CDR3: TGTGCCAGCAGTGTTACTAGAAAAATACAGGGGAGGGATACGCAGTATTTT. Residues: CASSVTRKIQGRDTQYF.

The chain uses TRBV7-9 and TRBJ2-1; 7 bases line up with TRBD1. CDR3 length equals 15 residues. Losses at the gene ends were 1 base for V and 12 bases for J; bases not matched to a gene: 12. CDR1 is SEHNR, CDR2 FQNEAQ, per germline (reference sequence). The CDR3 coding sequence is TGTGCCAGCAGCTTAGTAGGGGGCGAGGCCAAGGGGCAGTTCTTC. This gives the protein CASSLVGGEAKGQFF.

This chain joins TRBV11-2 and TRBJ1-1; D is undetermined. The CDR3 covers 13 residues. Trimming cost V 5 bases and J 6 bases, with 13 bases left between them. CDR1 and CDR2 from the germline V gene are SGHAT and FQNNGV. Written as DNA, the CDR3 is TGTGCCAGCAGCCCCACCCCCACCGCTGAAGCTTTCTTT. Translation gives CASSPTPTAEAFF.

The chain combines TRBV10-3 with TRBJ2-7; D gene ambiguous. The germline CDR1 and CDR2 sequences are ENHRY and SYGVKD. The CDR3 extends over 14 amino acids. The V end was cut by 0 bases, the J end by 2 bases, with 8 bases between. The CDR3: CAISESQVPYEQYF. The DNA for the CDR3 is TGTGCCATCAGTGAGTCTCAGGTGCCCTACGAGCAGTACTTC.

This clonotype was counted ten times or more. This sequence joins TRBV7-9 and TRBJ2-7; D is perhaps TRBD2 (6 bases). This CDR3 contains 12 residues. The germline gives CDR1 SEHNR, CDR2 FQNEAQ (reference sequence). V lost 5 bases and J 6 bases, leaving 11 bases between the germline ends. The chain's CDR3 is CASSPGLIEQYF. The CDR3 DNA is TGTGCCAGCAGCCCGGGACTCATCGAGCAGTACTTC.

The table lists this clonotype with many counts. Here the CDR3 reads CASSLFPSNQETQYF. DNA of the CDR3: TGCGCCAGCAGCCTATTCCCTAGCAACCAAGAGACCCAGTACTTC. This chain uses TRBV5-1 with TRBJ2-5; D is possibly TRBD2 (5 bases). The germline V gene encodes CDR1 SGHRS and CDR2 YFSETQ. V was trimmed by 4 bases and J by 0 bases, leaving 13 bases between them. The CDR3 covers 15 residues.

CDR3 DNA: TGTGCCTGGAAAGGGCAGGCGTCCCCTGAAGCTTTCTTT. Protein sequence: CAWKGQASPEAFF. The chain recombines TRBV30 with TRBJ1-1, with unresolved D. The CDR3 covers 13 residues. Trimming shortened V by 4 bases and J by 6 bases, and 15 bases separated the two germline ends. From germline, CDR1 is GTSNPN and CDR2 SVGIG (reference sequence).

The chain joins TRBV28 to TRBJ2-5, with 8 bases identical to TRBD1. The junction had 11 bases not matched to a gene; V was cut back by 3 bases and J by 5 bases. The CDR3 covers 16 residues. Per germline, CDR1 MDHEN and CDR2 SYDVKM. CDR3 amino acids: CASSFGDRSRGETQYF. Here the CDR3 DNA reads TGTGCCAGCAGTTTCGGGGACAGGTCCAGGGGCGAGACCCAGTACTTC. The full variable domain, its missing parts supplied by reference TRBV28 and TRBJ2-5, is DVKVTQSSRYLVKRTGEKVFLECVQDMDHENMFWYRQDPGLGLRLIYFSYDVKMKEKGDIPEGYSVSREKKERFSLILESASTNQTSMYLCASSFGDRSRGETQYFGPGTRLLVL.

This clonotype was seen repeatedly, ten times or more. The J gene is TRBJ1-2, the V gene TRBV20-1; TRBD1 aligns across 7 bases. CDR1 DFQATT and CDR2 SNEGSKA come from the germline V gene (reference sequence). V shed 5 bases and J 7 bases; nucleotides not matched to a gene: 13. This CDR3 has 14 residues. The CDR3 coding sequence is TGCAGTGCTCTCCGGGACAGTGGGTTCTCTGGCTACACCTTC. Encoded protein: CSALRDSGFSGYTF.

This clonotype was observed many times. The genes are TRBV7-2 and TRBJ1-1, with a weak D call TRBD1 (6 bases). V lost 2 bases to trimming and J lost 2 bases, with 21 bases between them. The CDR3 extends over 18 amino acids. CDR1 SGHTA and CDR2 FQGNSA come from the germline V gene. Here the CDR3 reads CASSLKVAGGLANTEAFF. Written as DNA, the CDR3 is TGTGCCAGCAGCTTAAAAGTTGCGGGGGGCCTAGCCAACACTGAAGCTTTCTTT.

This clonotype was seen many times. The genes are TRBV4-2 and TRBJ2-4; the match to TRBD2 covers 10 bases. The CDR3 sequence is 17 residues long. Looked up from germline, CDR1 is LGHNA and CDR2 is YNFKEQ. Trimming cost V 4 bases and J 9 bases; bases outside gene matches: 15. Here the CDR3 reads CASSPLGQRGGLSIQYF. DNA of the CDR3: TGTGCCAGCAGCCCCCTGGGGCAGCGGGGGGGCCTTAGCATTCAGTACTTC.

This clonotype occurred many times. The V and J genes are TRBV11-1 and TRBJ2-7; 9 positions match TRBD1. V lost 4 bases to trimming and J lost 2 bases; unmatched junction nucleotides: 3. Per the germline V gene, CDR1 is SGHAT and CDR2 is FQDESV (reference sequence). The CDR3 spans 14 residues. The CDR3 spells CASSSGQGTYEQYF. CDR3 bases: TGTGCCAGCAGCTCGGGACAGGGTACCTACGAGCAGTACTTC.

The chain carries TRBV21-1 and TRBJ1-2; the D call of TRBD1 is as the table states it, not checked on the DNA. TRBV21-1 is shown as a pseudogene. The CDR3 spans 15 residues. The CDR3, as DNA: TGTGCCAGCAGCAAAGCCGGAAAGGGATGGGTTGGCTACACCTTC. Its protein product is CASSKAGKGWVGYTF.

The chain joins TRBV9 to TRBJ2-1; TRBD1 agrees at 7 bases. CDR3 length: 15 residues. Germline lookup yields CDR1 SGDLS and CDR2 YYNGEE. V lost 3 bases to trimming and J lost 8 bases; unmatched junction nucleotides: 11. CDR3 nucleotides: TGTGCCAGCAGCGGAGGCCCTGAGGGGGCCGATGAGCAGTTCTTC. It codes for CASSGGPEGADEQFF.

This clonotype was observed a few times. As DNA, the CDR3 is TGCGCCAGCAGGGGGACAGATACAACTAATGAAAAACTGTTTTTT. Translating it yields CASRGTDTTNEKLFF. This chain connects TRBV10-2 to TRBJ1-4; 7 bases are a match to TRBD1. CDR1 WSHSY and CDR2 SAAADI come from the germline V gene. The CDR3 runs 15 residues. V dropped 6 bases and J dropped 0; count of bases not matched to a gene: 4.

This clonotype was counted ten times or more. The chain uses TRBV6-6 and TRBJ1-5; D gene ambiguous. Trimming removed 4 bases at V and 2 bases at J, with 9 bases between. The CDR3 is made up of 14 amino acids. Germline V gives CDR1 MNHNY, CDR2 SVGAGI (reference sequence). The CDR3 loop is CASSSPYGNQPQHF. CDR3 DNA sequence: TGTGCCAGCAGTTCCCCCTACGGCAATCAGCCCCAGCATTTT.

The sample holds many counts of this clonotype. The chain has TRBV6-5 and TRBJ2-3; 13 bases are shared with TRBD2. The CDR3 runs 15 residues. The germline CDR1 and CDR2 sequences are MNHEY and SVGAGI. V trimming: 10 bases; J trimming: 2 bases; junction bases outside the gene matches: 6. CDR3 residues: CATRGLAGATDTQYF. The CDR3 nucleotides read TGTGCCACGAGAGGACTAGCGGGGGCCACAGATACGCAGTATTTT.

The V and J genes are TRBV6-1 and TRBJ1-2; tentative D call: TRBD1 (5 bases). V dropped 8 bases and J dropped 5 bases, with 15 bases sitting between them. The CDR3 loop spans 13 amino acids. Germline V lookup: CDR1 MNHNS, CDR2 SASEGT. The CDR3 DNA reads TGTGCCAGCGTAGGGGACGGACCTTATGGCTACACCTTC. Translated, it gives CASVGDGPYGYTF.

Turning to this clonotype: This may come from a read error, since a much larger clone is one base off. The CDR3 loop reads CSATNHDEQFF. The CDR3 nucleotides are TGCAGTGCTACTAATCACGATGAGCAGTTCTTC. The rearrangement uses TRBV20-1 and TRBJ2-1; D call uncertain. This CDR3 spans 11 amino acids. The V end was cut by 4 bases, the J end by 8 bases, with 9 bases between. CDR1 DFQATT and CDR2 SNEGSKA come from the germline V gene (reference sequence).